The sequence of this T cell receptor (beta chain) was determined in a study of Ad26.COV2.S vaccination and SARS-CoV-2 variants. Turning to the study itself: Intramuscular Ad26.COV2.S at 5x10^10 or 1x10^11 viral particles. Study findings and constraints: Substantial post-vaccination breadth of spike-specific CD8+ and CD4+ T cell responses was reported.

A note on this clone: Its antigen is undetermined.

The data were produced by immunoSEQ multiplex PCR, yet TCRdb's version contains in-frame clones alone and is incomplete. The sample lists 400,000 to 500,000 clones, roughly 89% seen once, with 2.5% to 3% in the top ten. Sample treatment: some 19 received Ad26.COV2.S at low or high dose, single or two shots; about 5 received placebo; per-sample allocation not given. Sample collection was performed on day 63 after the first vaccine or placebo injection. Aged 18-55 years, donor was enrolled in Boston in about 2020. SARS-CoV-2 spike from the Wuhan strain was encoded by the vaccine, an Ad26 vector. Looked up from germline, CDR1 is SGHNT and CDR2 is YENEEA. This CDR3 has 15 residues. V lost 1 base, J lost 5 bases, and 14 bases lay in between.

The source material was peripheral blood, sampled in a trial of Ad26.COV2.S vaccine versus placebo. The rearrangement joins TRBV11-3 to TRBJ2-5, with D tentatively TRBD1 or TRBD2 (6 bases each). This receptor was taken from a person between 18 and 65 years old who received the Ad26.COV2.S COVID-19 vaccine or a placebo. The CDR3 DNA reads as TGTGCCAGCAGCTTAGGGGACATTGGAGGGGAGACCCAGTACTTC. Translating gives CASSLGDIGGETQYF.